This T cell receptor beta chain appears in the sequencing data of a study of OX40 agonist ivuxolimab in advanced cancers. Study details: Earlier treatment with anti-PD-1, anti-PD-L1 or anti-CTLA-4 was permitted, and less than 50% had received some.

As concerns this clone: Its target is unknown.

The study, taken as a whole, reports: In general, CD8+ T cells held more expanded clones than CD4+ did, on average.

This CDR3 has 14 amino acids. V shed 4 bases and J shed 2 bases, with 13 bases lying between them. CDR1 is SGHDT and CDR2 is YYEEEE in the germline V gene. This table comes from immunoSEQ multiplex PCR, and its TCRdb copy is limited to in-frame clones, with some not included. The sample records more than 30,000 clones, roughly nine tenths being singletons. The clonotype originates from an adult with an advanced solid tumor such as melanoma, head and neck, liver or kidney cancer. The J gene is TRBJ2-7, the V gene TRBV5-6; D perhaps matches TRBD2 (6 bases). This material consisted of CD4+ or CD8+ T cells sorted from blood, taken in a trial of the OX40 agonist ivuxolimab. The DNA for the CDR3 is TGTGCCAGCAGCGCCTTATGGGGGGCCTACGAGCAGTACTTC. Translating gives CASSALWGAYEQYF.